The clone carrying this TCR beta chain was seen at least ten times. Its cognate antigen is unknown. The data belong to a study of regulatory T cells in long-lasting Graves disease. Across the whole study: Graves' patients, diagnosed recently, had received antithyroid drugs under 3 months.

Time point reported: newly diagnosed GD, antithyroid drugs for less than 3 months. PBMC-derived RNA was used for the TCR library. Arm-PCR with iRepertoire HTBI primers amplified the CDR3 regions for these TCR beta libraries. TCRdb re-analysed the multiplex PCR reads in MiXCR, keeping a single row per CDR3 protein. The table lists around 500,000 distinct CDR3 sequences, around 12% of them singletons, with 7.5% to 9% in the top ten. General study results and limits: Owing to a sample size that was small, accuracy may have been reduced.

This sample was also put to use in a study of T cells in Graves' hyperthyroidism and ophthalmopathy. That paper states: The authors deemed Graves' hyperthyroidism stable absent ophthalmopathy progression within 18 months. Most expanded thyroid clonotypes above 0.001 also appeared in blood.

Source: peripheral blood mononuclear cells (PBMCs), taken at new diagnosis, from a patient treated with antithyroid drugs. The receptor was derived from a woman aged 25 to 45 with Graves disease.

Written as DNA, the CDR3 is TGTGCCAGCAGCTCCCAGTTTTTAAGCGTGACCGGGGAGCTGTTTTTT. Protein sequence: CASSSQFLSVTGELFF. J is TRBJ2-2 and V is TRBV7-9; no clear D. The CDR3 runs to 16 residues. CDR1 SEHNR and CDR2 FQNEAQ come from the germline V gene (reference sequence). Trimming stripped 4 bases from V and 5 bases from J, with 17 bases between.